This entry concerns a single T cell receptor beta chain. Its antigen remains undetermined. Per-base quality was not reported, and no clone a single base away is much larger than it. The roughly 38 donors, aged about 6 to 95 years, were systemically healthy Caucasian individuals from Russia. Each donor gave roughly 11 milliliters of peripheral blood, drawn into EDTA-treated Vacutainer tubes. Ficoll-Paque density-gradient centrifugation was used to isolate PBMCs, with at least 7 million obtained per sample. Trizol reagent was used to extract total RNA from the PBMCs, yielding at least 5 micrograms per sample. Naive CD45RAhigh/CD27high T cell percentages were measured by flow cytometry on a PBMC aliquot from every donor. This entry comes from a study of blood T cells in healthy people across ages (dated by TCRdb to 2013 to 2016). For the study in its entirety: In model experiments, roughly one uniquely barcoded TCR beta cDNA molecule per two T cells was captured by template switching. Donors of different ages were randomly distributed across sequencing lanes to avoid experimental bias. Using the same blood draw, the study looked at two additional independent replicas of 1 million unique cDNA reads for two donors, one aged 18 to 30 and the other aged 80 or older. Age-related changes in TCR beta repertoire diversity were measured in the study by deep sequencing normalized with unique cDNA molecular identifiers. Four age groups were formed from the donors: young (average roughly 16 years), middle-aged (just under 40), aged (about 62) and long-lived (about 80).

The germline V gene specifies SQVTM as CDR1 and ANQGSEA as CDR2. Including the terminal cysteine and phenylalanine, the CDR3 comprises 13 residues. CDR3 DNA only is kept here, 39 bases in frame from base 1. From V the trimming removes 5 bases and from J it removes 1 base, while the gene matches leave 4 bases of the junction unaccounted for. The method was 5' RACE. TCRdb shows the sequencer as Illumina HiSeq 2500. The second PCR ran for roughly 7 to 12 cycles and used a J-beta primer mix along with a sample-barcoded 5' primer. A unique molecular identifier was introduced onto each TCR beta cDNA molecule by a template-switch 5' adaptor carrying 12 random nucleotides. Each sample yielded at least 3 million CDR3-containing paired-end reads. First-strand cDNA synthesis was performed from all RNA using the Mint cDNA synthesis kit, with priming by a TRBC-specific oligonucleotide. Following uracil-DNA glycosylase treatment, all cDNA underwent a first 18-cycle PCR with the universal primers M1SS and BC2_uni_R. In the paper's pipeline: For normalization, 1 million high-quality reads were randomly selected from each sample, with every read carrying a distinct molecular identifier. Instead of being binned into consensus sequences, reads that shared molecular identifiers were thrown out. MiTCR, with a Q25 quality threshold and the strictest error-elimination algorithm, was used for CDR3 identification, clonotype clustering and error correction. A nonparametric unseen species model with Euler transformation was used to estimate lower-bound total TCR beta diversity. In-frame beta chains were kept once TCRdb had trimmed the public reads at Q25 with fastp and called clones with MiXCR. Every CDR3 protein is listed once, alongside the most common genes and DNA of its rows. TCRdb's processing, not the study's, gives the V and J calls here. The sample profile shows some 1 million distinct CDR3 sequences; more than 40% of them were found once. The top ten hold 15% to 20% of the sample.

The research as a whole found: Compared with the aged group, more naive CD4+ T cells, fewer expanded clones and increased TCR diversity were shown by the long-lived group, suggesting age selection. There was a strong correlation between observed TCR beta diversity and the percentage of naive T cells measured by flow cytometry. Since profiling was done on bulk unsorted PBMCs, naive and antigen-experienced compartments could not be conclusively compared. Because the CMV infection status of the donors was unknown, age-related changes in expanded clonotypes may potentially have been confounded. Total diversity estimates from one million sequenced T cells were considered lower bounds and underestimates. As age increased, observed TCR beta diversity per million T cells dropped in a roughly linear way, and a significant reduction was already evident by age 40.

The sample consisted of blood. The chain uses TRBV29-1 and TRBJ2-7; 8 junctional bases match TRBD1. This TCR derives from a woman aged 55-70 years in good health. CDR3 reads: CSVFTGGSYEQYF. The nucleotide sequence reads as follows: TGCAGCGTTTTTACAGGGGGATCCTACGAGCAGTACTTC.